Following are 17 T cell receptor beta chains from one sample sequenced in a study of T cells in Graves' hyperthyroidism and ophthalmopathy. The investigators amplified TCR beta CDR3 regions from RNA transcripts. In the first-round RT-PCR of the TCR CDR3, the HTBI primer set was used. TCRdb analysed the multiplex PCR reads with MiXCR anew, one entry per CDR3 protein. The repertoire consists of 450,000 to 650,000 distinct CDR3 sequences, with approximately 15% occurring once and the leading ten covering less than 9%. Material for sequencing was blood. These receptors all stem from a woman aged 18-29 years with Graves' ophthalmopathy.

The chain uses TRBV20-1 and TRBJ2-1, with 7 bases that match TRBD2. The CDR3 has 16 residues. Trimming cost V 6 bases and J 12 bases; bases outside gene matches: 23. Germline V gene lookup returns CDR1 DFQATT and CDR2 SNEGSKA (reference sequence). The chain's CDR3 is CSAPGIGSGKLLGQFF. The CDR3 DNA is TGCAGTGCGCCCGGCATCGGGAGCGGGAAGCTACTAGGGCAGTTCTTC.

This clonotype showed up many times. V gene TRBV2 combines with J gene TRBJ2-1; 12 nucleotides line up with TRBD2. V shed 11 bases, J shed 2 bases, and the junction held 10 bases outside the gene matches. The CDR3 contains 16 residues. CDR1 is SNHLY and CDR2 is FYNNEI in the germline V gene. This chain's CDR3 is CASETSGRGTYNEQFF. The CDR3 DNA reads as TGTGCCTCCGAGACTAGCGGGAGAGGGACCTACAATGAGCAGTTCTTC. Full variable domain (outside the CDR3, taken from reference TRBV2 and TRBJ2-1): EPEVTQTPSHQVTQMGQEVILRCVPISNHLYFYWYRQILGQKVEFLVSFYNNEISEKSEIFDDQFSVERPDGSNFTLKIRSTKLEDSAMYFCASETSGRGTYNEQFFGPGTRLTVL.

This clonotype came up many times. This sequence joins TRBV6-2 or TRBV6-3 and TRBJ2-7, with 9 bases aligning to TRBD2. Germline values: CDR1 MNHEY, CDR2 SVGEGT. The CDR3 loop spans 17 amino acids. J gave up 6 bases and V 2 bases, and 14 bases lay outside the gene matches. The DNA for the CDR3 is TGTGCCAGCAGTTACCTCCCCGGGACTAGCATAGCCTGCGAGCAGTACTTC. Amino acids: CASSYLPGTSIACEQYF.

This clonotype was recorded at least ten times. This rearrangement joins TRBV7-3 to TRBJ2-2, with unresolved D. This CDR3 has 15 amino acids. Germline assignment: CDR1 SGHTA and CDR2 FQGTGA. V shed 3 bases and J shed 1 base, with 9 bases lying between them. The CDR3 DNA reads TGTGCCAGCAGCTTCCGACCGGAGAACACCGGGGAGCTGTTTTTT. It translates to CASSFRPENTGELFF.

At least ten counts were recorded for this clonotype. The rearrangement links TRBV27 to TRBJ1-5, with 8 positions matching TRBD1. Germline CDR1 MNHEY, CDR2 SMNVEV (reference sequence). The CDR3 has 14 amino acids. The V and J ends lost 6 bases and 1 base, in that order; junction bases with no gene match: 2. CDR3 sequence reads: CASSRQGSNQPQHF. As DNA, the CDR3 is TGTGCCAGCAGCAGACAGGGGAGCAATCAGCCCCAGCATTTT.

The rearrangement uses TRBV10-3 and TRBJ1-1, with a tentative D call TRBD1 (6 bases). Germline values: CDR1 ENHRY, CDR2 SYGVKD. V gave up 6 bases and J gave up 4 bases, with 18 bases separating them. The CDR3 runs to 15 residues. The DNA for the CDR3 is TGTGCCATCAGGGGGGGAGAGGGAGGGGGCACTGAAGCTTTCTTT. Its translation is CAIRGGEGGGTEAFF.

This clonotype was recorded a few times. The chain carries TRBV20-1 and TRBJ1-1; 11 positions match TRBD1. CDR3 length equals 14 residues. J lost 3 bases, V lost 6 bases, and 6 bases had no gene match. CDR1 and CDR2 (germline): DFQATT, SNEGSKA (reference sequence). In nucleotides, the CDR3 is TGCAGTGCCAGGACAGGGGGCGATTACACTGAAGCTTTCTTT. Translating it yields CSARTGGDYTEAFF.

Only a few counts were recorded for this clonotype. CDR3 in amino acids: CASSLVSGRASYEQYF. CDR3 sequence (DNA): TGTGCCAGCAGCTTGGTTAGCGGGAGGGCCTCCTACGAGCAGTACTTC. The rearrangement links TRBV7-6 to TRBJ2-7; 11 bases map to TRBD2. J was trimmed by 0 bases and V by 3 bases; bases with no gene match: 4. The CDR3 is made up of 16 amino acids. Per germline, CDR1 SGHVS and CDR2 FNYEAQ.

J is TRBJ2-6 and V is TRBV6-5, with 7 bases fitting TRBD1. The V gene end was trimmed by 2 bases and the J gene end by 0 bases; junction bases not matched to a gene: 13. In germline, CDR1 is MNHEY, CDR2 SVGAGI. This CDR3 has 20 residues. CDR3 nucleotides: TGTGCCAGCAGTTACCGGGACAGCTCCCCCTTAAGCTCTGGGGCCAACGTCCTGACTTTC. Its protein product is CASSYRDSSPLSSGANVLTF.

The sample holds many counts of this clonotype. The V and J genes are TRBV7-8 and TRBJ1-1; 9 bases agree with TRBD1. This CDR3 is built from 14 residues. The germline V gene has CDR1 SGHVS and CDR2 FQNEAQ. V shed 7 bases, J shed 5 bases, and the junction held 8 bases outside the gene matches. CDR3 residues: CASIRQGDYTEAFF. DNA for the CDR3: TGTGCCAGCATCAGACAGGGGGATTATACTGAAGCTTTCTTT.

About this clonotype itself: This clone may be a read error of a much larger clone one base away. The chain combines TRBV5-1 with TRBJ2-6, with TRBD1 as a possible D gene (6 bases). This CDR3 region has 15 residues. Per germline, CDR1 SGHRS and CDR2 YFSETQ. The ends were cut back, 4 bases at V and 8 bases at J, with 16 bases in the middle. DNA for the CDR3: TGCGCCAGCAGCGCCCAGGGGTACGGGTCCAACGTCCTGACTTTC. Translating gives CASSAQGYGSNVLTF. The full variable domain, with the rest looked up from reference TRBV5-1 and TRBJ2-6, is KAGVTQTPRYLIKTRGQQVTLSCSPISGHRSVSWYQQTPGQGLQFLFEYFSETQRNKGNFPGRFSGRQFSNSRSEMNVSTLELGDSALYLCASSAQGYGSNVLTFGAGSRLTVL.

This clonotype was picked up a small number of times. The chain has TRBV20-1 and TRBJ1-1; a weak D match, TRBD1 (5 bases). Germline V gives CDR1 DFQATT, CDR2 SNEGSKA (reference sequence). CDR3 size: 13 residues. The ends were cut back, 6 bases at V and 1 base at J, with 12 bases in the middle. CDR3 sequence: CSAHSRGNTEAFF. The DNA of the CDR3 is TGCAGTGCCCACTCAAGGGGGAACACTGAAGCTTTCTTT.

The CDR3 sequence is CAAGLGETQYF. CDR3 DNA sequence: TGTGCCGCGGGGCTCGGGGAGACCCAGTACTTC. The chain joins TRBV25-1 to TRBJ2-5; weak D call: TRBD2 (6 bases). Trimming took 11 bases from V and 5 from J, leaving 12 bases between them. CDR3 length: 11 residues. From germline, CDR1 is MGHDK and CDR2 SYGVNS.

At least ten counts were recorded for this clonotype. V gene TRBV10-3 combines with J gene TRBJ2-5, with D perhaps matching TRBD1 or TRBD2 (5 bases each). Germline V gives CDR1 ENHRY, CDR2 SYGVKD. The CDR3 runs 15 residues. The V and J ends lost 3 bases and 1 base respectively, with 12 bases between them. The DNA for the CDR3 is TGTGCCATCAGTGACTCCGGGACCGCCCAAGAGACCCAGTACTTC. Protein sequence: CAISDSGTAQETQYF.

This clonotype was seen many times. The CDR3 sequence: CASTGSSTDTQYF. In nucleotides, the CDR3 is TGTGCCAGCACGGGGAGCAGCACAGATACGCAGTATTTT. The chain carries TRBV3-1 and TRBJ2-3, with a weak D call TRBD2 (5 bases). The V end lost 7 bases, the J end lost 0 bases, and 8 bases lay between the germline ends. The germline gives CDR1 LGHDT, CDR2 YNNKEL (reference sequence). The CDR3 is made up of 13 amino acids.

There are many counts of this clonotype. This chain links TRBV11-2 with TRBJ1-1, with 8 bases that match TRBD1. Germline values: CDR1 SGHAT, CDR2 FQNNGV. This CDR3 is 16 amino acids long. The ends lost 3 bases at V and 5 bases at J; junction bases unmatched: 11. The chain's CDR3 is CASSLTGEAGKTEAFF. CDR3 nucleotides: TGTGCCAGCAGCTTGACAGGGGAGGCGGGGAAGACTGAAGCTTTCTTT. The variable domain in full, completed from reference TRBV11-2 and TRBJ1-1, reads EAGVAQSPRYKIIEKRQSVAFWCNPISGHATLYWYQQILGQGPKLLIQFQNNGVVDDSQLPKDRFSAERLKGVDSTLKIQPAKLEDSAVYLCASSLTGEAGKTEAFFGQGTRLTVV.

Turning to this clonotype: A much more abundant neighbour one base away suggests this may be a read error. The chain recombines TRBV10-3 with TRBJ2-1; 14 nucleotides line up with TRBD2. CDR1 is ENHRY, CDR2 SYGVKD, per germline. The CDR3 runs 17 residues. As DNA, the CDR3 is TGTGCCATCATCGAGACTAGCGGGAGGGCCAGCTACAATGAGAAGTTCTTC. It codes for CAIIETSGRASYNEKFF.